These 29 T cell receptor beta chains were sequenced from one sample in a study of cytomegalovirus exposure and HLA in healthy donors. Primers included in the PCR were 60 Vbeta and 13 Jbeta primers. Generated by immunoSEQ multiplex PCR, the TCRdb table keeps only in-frame clones and is missing some. The data contain 200,000 or so clones, roughly 74% of them singletons. What was sequenced was PBMCs. All receptors derive from a woman in her twenties or thirties in good health and CMV-seropositive.

The chain has TRBV15 and TRBJ1-2; 7 positions match TRBD1. There are 14 residues in the CDR3. Germline CDR1 LNHNV, CDR2 YYDKDF (reference sequence). Trimming at V came to 4 bases and at J to 2 bases, leaving 4 bases not matched to a gene. The CDR3 nucleotides are TGTGCCACCAGCACACGGACAGGAAACTATGGCTACACCTTC. It encodes CATSTRTGNYGYTF.

This clone came up a few times. The CDR3 reads CASSPLGQVNTEAFF. The CDR3 bases are TGTGCCAGCAGCCCGCTGGGACAGGTGAACACTGAAGCTTTCTTT. The chain has TRBV5-6 and TRBJ1-1; 8 nucleotides match TRBD1. This CDR3 region has 15 residues. The J segment lost 0 bases and the V segment lost 4 bases, leaving 5 bases of the junction unmatched. CDR1 is SGHDT, CDR2 YYEEEE, per germline.

This clone came up once. This chain links TRBV5-1 with TRBJ2-3; D is uncertain. CDR3 length equals 13 residues. Germline CDR1 is SGHRS and CDR2 is YFSETQ. Trimming cost V 0 bases and J 2 bases, with 4 bases left between them. The CDR3 region has the DNA TGCGCCAGCAGCTTGGGACACACAGATACGCAGTATTTT. This gives the protein CASSLGHTDTQYF.

The chain employs TRBV10-3 and TRBJ2-4; TRBD2 agrees at 8 bases. Germline lookup yields CDR1 ENHRY and CDR2 SYGVKD. With 2 bases clipped from V and 1 base from J, the junction kept 4 bases outside the gene matches. The CDR3 has 16 residues. CDR3 sequence: CAISEAGGRAKNIQYF. The CDR3 coding sequence is TGTGCCATCAGTGAGGCTGGCGGGAGGGCCAAAAACATTCAGTACTTC.

The rearrangement links TRBV6-1 to TRBJ2-5, with D maybe TRBD1 (6 bases). Germline-derived CDR1 and CDR2 are MNHNS and SASEGT. Trimming took 7 bases from V and 5 from J, leaving 8 bases between them. The CDR3 has 11 residues. This chain's CDR3 is CASTRGETQYF. CDR3 nucleotides: TGTGCCAGCACAAGGGGGGAGACCCAGTACTTC.

V usage is TRBV27 and J usage is TRBJ1-1; no clear D gene. V lost 4 bases and J lost 5, with 11 bases in between. CDR3 length equals 13 residues. The germline CDR1 and CDR2 sequences are MNHEY and SMNVEV (reference sequence). CDR3 in DNA: TGTGCCAGCAGTTCCCCGGGTCTGACTGAAGCTTTCTTT. This gives the protein CASSSPGLTEAFF.

The DNA of the CDR3 is TGTGCCAGCAGCTTAGAGTCGGGAGTTGCCTACGAGCAGTACTTC. Translated: CASSLESGVAYEQYF. The gene calls are TRBV11-2 and TRBJ2-7; maybe TRBD2 (6 bases). Between the trimmed V and J ends, which lost 0 bases and 2 bases, there was a span of 11 bases. The CDR3 length is 15 residues. In germline, CDR1 is SGHAT, CDR2 FQNNGV.

The CDR3 nucleotides are TGCGCCAGCAGCGGGGCCGGGACTAGCGGGAGTGAGACCCAGTACTTC. It specifies CASSGAGTSGSETQYF. The chain couples TRBV5-1 to TRBJ2-5, with TRBD2 identical over 14 bases. V lost 4 bases to trimming and J lost 5 bases; unmatched junction nucleotides: 7. CDR3 size: 16 residues. CDR1 and CDR2 (germline): SGHRS, YFSETQ.

The chain employs TRBV5-5 and TRBJ2-7; a weak D match, TRBD1 (6 bases). CDR3 length: 14 residues. Trimming took 4 bases from V and 3 from J, leaving 14 bases between them. CDR1 and CDR2 (germline): SGHKS, YYEKEE (reference sequence). Here the CDR3 DNA reads TGTGCCAGCAGCAACCGGGACACCGACTACGAGCAGTACTTC. Amino acid sequence: CASSNRDTDYEQYF. Together with reference TRBV5-5 and TRBJ2-7, the CDR3 gives the full variable domain: DAGVTQSPTHLIKTRGQQVTLRCSPISGHKSVSWYQQVLGQGPQFIFQYYEKEERGRGNFPDRFSARQFPNYSSELNVNALLLGDSALYLCASSNRDTDYEQYFGPGTRLTVT.

This chain joins TRBV19 and TRBJ2-7; 9 bases align to TRBD2. J was trimmed by 2 bases and V by 5 bases; bases with no gene match: 7. Per germline, CDR1 LNHDA and CDR2 SQIVND (reference sequence). This CDR3 has 15 amino acids. The CDR3 reads CASSPPASGTYEQYF. In DNA form, the CDR3 reads TGTGCCAGTAGTCCTCCGGCTAGCGGGACCTACGAGCAGTACTTC.

This chain links TRBV7-8 with TRBJ1-1, with unresolved D. This CDR3 is 14 amino acids long. Germline assignment: CDR1 SGHVS and CDR2 FQNEAQ. Trimming stripped 2 bases from V and 6 bases from J, with 13 bases between. For the CDR3, the DNA is TGTGCCAGCAGCTTACGGGGAGGAGGCTCTGAAGCTTTCTTT. Amino acids: CASSLRGGGSEAFF.

This clone was observed a handful of times. The J gene is TRBJ2-7, the V gene TRBV5-1; TRBD2 is a possible D gene (6 bases). Germline V CDR1 and CDR2: SGHRS, YFSETQ. The CDR3 is 16 residues long. With 0 bases removed from V and 1 base from J, the gap between germline ends came to 14 bases. The CDR3 here is CASSLDGGVISYEQYF. CDR3 bases: TGCGCCAGCAGCTTGGACGGGGGAGTGATATCCTACGAGCAGTACTTC.

The chain carries TRBV2 and TRBJ2-5; D ambiguous. Germline lookup yields CDR1 SNHLY and CDR2 FYNNEI. V lost 6 bases and J 2 bases, leaving 4 bases between the germline ends. This CDR3 is built from 11 residues. Written as DNA, the CDR3 is TGTGCCAGCAGAGCTCAAGAGACCCAGTACTTC. Translated, it gives CASRAQETQYF. The variable domain in full, with the rest retrieved from reference TRBV2 and TRBJ2-5, is EPEVTQTPSHQVTQMGQEVILRCVPISNHLYFYWYRQILGQKVEFLVSFYNNEISEKSEIFDDQFSVERPDGSNFTLKIRSTKLEDSAMYFCASRAQETQYFGPGTRLLVL.

This clone showed up just a few times. The chain joins TRBV7-9 to TRBJ2-3, with TRBD2 identical over 16 bases. The V segment lost 4 bases and the J segment 2 bases; nucleotides outside the gene matches: 6. The germline gives CDR1 SEHNR, CDR2 FQNEAQ (reference sequence). The CDR3 spans 18 residues. The CDR3 sequence is CASSWGLAGGLNTDTQYF. The CDR3 DNA follows: TGTGCCAGCAGCTGGGGACTAGCGGGAGGGCTAAACACAGATACGCAGTATTTT.

The chain joins TRBV14 to TRBJ2-3; D ambiguous. Germline V lookup: CDR1 SGHDN, CDR2 FVKESK. With 2 bases removed from V and 2 bases from J, the gap between germline ends came to 8 bases. The CDR3 has 14 amino acids. The CDR3 region is CASSQWAYTDTQYF. In DNA, the CDR3 is TGTGCCAGCAGCCAATGGGCCTACACAGATACGCAGTATTTT.

The CDR3 coding sequence is TGTGCCAGCAGCTATATGGGCGGGATGATCTACGAGCAGTACTTC. Its protein product is CASSYMGGMIYEQYF. The J gene is TRBJ2-7, the V gene TRBV13, with D tentatively TRBD2 (6 bases). V shed 4 bases and J shed 3 bases, with 16 bases lying between them. Per germline, CDR1 PRHDT and CDR2 FYEKMQ (reference sequence). The CDR3 consists of 15 residues.

V usage is TRBV6-6 and J usage is TRBJ1-4; D is ambiguous. V lost 5 bases and J 2 bases, leaving 15 bases between the germline ends. The germline V gene encodes CDR1 MNHNY and CDR2 SVGAGI (reference sequence). This CDR3 is built from 16 residues. The CDR3 protein is CASSPYRRKTNEKLFF. For the CDR3, the DNA is TGTGCCAGCAGTCCCTACCGGCGGAAGACTAATGAAAAACTGTTTTTT.

The chain uses TRBV6-5 and TRBJ2-7, with D possibly matching TRBD2 (6 bases). Germline V gene data show CDR1 as MNHEY and CDR2 as SVGAGI. The ends were cut back, 6 bases at V and 2 bases at J, with 11 bases in the middle. The CDR3 is made up of 13 amino acids. The CDR3 DNA reads as TGTGCCAGCAGGGGGACTGGTACCTACGAGCAGTACTTC. Translating it yields CASRGTGTYEQYF.

This chain links TRBV4-3 with TRBJ1-2; 9 nucleotides line up with TRBD1. J lost 8 bases, V lost 3 bases, and 7 bases had no gene match. Germline V lookup: CDR1 LGHNA, CDR2 YSLEER. The CDR3 contains 14 residues. This chain's CDR3 is CASSQDRGNWGYTF. DNA of the CDR3: TGCGCCAGCAGCCAGGACAGGGGCAATTGGGGCTACACCTTC.

The CDR3 loop reads CASRSGGASYEQYF. DNA of the CDR3: TGTGCCAGCAGATCTGGGGGGGCCTCCTACGAGCAGTACTTC. The J gene is TRBJ2-7, the V gene TRBV6-5; the D gene is possibly TRBD2 (7 bases). The CDR3 consists of 14 residues. V was pared by 6 bases and J by 0 bases, with 12 bases between. The V gene's germline CDR1 is MNHEY and CDR2 SVGAGI.

The chain uses TRBV14 and TRBJ1-4; D unclear. The length of the CDR3 is 14 residues. The V and J ends lost 0 bases and 5 bases respectively, with 7 bases between them. Germline V gene data show CDR1 as SGHDN and CDR2 as FVKESK. CDR3 in DNA: TGTGCCAGCAGCCAAGATCTCGGGAATGAAAAACTGTTTTTT. Encoded protein: CASSQDLGNEKLFF.

This clone was counted only a few times. The chain has TRBV5-1 and TRBJ2-1; D possibly corresponds to TRBD1 (7 bases). The CDR3 is 15 amino acids. Germline assignment: CDR1 SGHRS and CDR2 YFSETQ. V was cut by 0 bases and J by 6 bases, with 13 bases left in between. The CDR3 nucleotides are TGCGCCAGCAGCTTGGTGAGACAGGGAGGCAATGAGCAGTTCTTC. Its translation is CASSLVRQGGNEQFF.

This clone was seen a handful of times. The V and J genes are TRBV4-1 and TRBJ1-1, with a possible D match to TRBD1 (6 bases). Germline CDR1 reads MGHRA; CDR2 reads YSYEKL. Trimming took 1 base from V and 1 from J, leaving 7 bases between them. This CDR3 comprises 14 residues. Here the CDR3 DNA reads TGCGCCAGCAGCCAAGTACAGGGGAACACTGAAGCTTTCTTT. Its protein product is CASSQVQGNTEAFF.

The genes are TRBV14 and TRBJ1-2; 9 bases map to TRBD1. CDR3 length equals 14 residues. Germline loops: CDR1 SGHDN, CDR2 FVKESK. The junction had 3 bases not matched to a gene; V was cut back by 1 base and J by 6 bases. The CDR3 loop is CASSQVGQGNGYTF. CDR3 nucleotide sequence: TGTGCCAGCAGCCAAGTTGGACAGGGGAATGGCTACACCTTC.

This clone was seen only a few times. The chain uses TRBV19 and TRBJ2-1, with 9 bases lining up with TRBD1. The V and J ends lost 9 bases and 4 bases, in that order; junction bases with no gene match: 10. The length of the CDR3 is 15 residues. The germline CDR1 and CDR2 sequences are LNHDA and SQIVND (reference sequence). CDR3: CASAYRDRVYNEQFF. CDR3 nucleotide sequence: TGTGCCAGCGCTTACCGGGACAGGGTTTACAATGAGCAGTTCTTC.

This clone was found a few times. V usage is TRBV4-3 and J usage is TRBJ1-1, with TRBD1 as a possible D gene (6 bases). The CDR3 totals 17 residues. Trimming pared 0 bases from V and 2 bases from J, leaving 16 bases between. CDR1 and CDR2 from the germline V gene are LGHNA and YSLEER. For the CDR3, the DNA is TGCGCCAGCAGCCAAGATAGGGGGGGAAGGGGAAACACTGAAGCTTTCTTT. This translates into CASSQDRGGRGNTEAFF.

This chain joins TRBV21-1 and TRBJ2-1; TRBD2 reflects the table's D call only, with no check against the DNA. TRBV21-1 represents a pseudogene. This CDR3 comprises 22 residues. The CDR3 DNA follows: TGTGCCAGCAGACGAAATCGGAGGGGTAGCGGGAGAAATTGGGTGGGCTACAATGAGCAGTTCTTC. It yields the protein CASRRNRRGSGRNWVGYNEQFF.

This chain uses TRBV6-1 with TRBJ2-2, with a tentative D call TRBD1 (6 bases). The V end lost 10 bases, the J end lost 4 bases, and 16 bases lay between the germline ends. Per germline, CDR1 MNHNS and CDR2 SASEGT. This CDR3 spans 14 amino acids. CDR3 sequence: CATRQAQRTGELFF. CDR3 DNA sequence: TGTGCCACCAGACAGGCCCAACGCACCGGGGAGCTGTTTTTT.

V is TRBV27 and J is TRBJ2-1; 8 positions agree with TRBD2. The CDR3 spans 14 residues. Trimming at V came to 3 bases and at J to 9 bases, leaving 7 bases not matched to a gene. CDR1 and CDR2 (germline): MNHEY, SMNVEV (reference sequence). CDR3 nucleotide sequence: TGTGCCAGCAGTTTGTCAAAAGCGGGAGTTGAGCAGTTCTTC. As protein: CASSLSKAGVEQFF.